This TCR beta chain was observed in a study of long-term antiretroviral therapy in people with HIV. This was the immunoSEQ v3.0 assay at survey level. The method was immunoSEQ multiplex PCR; TCRdb's version includes in-frame clones alone and lacks a portion of them. The sample contains about 18,000 clones, 78% of which appear only once. This CDR3 has 16 residues. CDR1 and CDR2 (germline): KGHSH, LQKENI. The junction had 11 bases not matched to a gene; V was cut back by 4 bases and J by 3 bases. The sequencing used unsorted PBMCs, collected 0.3 years after starting antiretroviral therapy. This sequence was found in a woman in her forties or fifties with HIV. The chain employs TRBV18 and TRBJ1-1, with 7 bases lining up with TRBD1. DNA of the CDR3: TGTGCCAGCTCACTCACCTCTACTGGACAGGACACTGAAGCTTTCTTT. Translation: CASSLTSTGQDTEAFF. The variable domain in full, with the rest retrieved from reference TRBV18 and TRBJ1-1, is NAGVMQNPRHLVRRRGQEARLRCSPMKGHSHVYWYRQLPEEGLKFMVYLQKENIIDESGMPKERFSAEFPKEGPSILRIQQVVRGDSAAYFCASSLTSTGQDTEAFFGQGTRLTVV.